This TCR beta chain is from a study of blood T cell repertoires in COVID-19. The V end lost 6 bases, the J end lost 5 bases, and 16 bases lay between the germline ends. The germline V gene encodes CDR1 MDHEN and CDR2 SYDVKM. The CDR3 runs 15 residues. Using immunoSEQ multiplex PCR, the repertoire was profiled, and TCRdb retains in-frame clones only, with some absent. The sample holds some 280,000 clones, 86% seen once. The chain couples TRBV28 to TRBJ1-4, with a possible D match to TRBD1 (5 bases). Sequencing used peripheral blood. The TCR was taken from a young woman with active or convalescent COVID-19. CDR3 sequence (DNA): TGTGCCAGCAGCACCAACCAGGGATTGAATGAAAAACTGTTTTTT. Translated, it gives CASSTNQGLNEKLFF.